This passage covers 11 T cell receptor beta chains from one sample sequenced in a study of blood T cell repertoires in COVID-19. Here immunoSEQ multiplex PCR was the method, and the copy in TCRdb shows in-frame clones only, minus some. The table has about 250,000 clones, about 82% seen once. Sequences were obtained from PBMCs or T cells enriched from blood (not recorded which). The receptors were gathered from a woman aged 50 to 60 with acute COVID-19.

The table lists this clone with many counts. The CDR3 spells CASSTGLAGTQYF. The CDR3 DNA follows: TGTGCCAGCAGTACCGGACTAGCGGGGACCCAGTACTTC. The rearrangement uses TRBV2 and TRBJ2-5; 11 nucleotides agree with TRBD2. After removal of 5 bases from V and 7 bases from J, the junction contained 3 bases not matched to a gene. This CDR3 region has 13 residues. Germline V lookup: CDR1 SNHLY, CDR2 FYNNEI. Drawing the rest from reference TRBV2 and TRBJ2-5, the complete variable domain is EPEVTQTPSHQVTQMGQEVILRCVPISNHLYFYWYRQILGQKVEFLVSFYNNEISEKSEIFDDQFSVERPDGSNFTLKIRSTKLEDSAMYFCASSTGLAGTQYFGPGTRLLVL.

The rearrangement joins TRBV7-2 to TRBJ2-3; 7 positions agree with TRBD1. The CDR3 covers 15 residues. CDR1 SGHTA and CDR2 FQGNSA come from the germline V gene. V shed 5 bases, J shed 4 bases, and the junction held 9 bases outside the gene matches. The CDR3 sequence is CASSPRTGLPDTQYF. CDR3 DNA sequence: TGTGCCAGCAGCCCAAGGACAGGTCTGCCAGATACGCAGTATTTT.

This chain joins TRBV7-9 and TRBJ2-1; 10 bases fit TRBD2. CDR1 and CDR2 from the germline V gene are SEHNR and FQNEAQ (reference sequence). CDR3 length: 17 residues. J lost 3 bases, V lost 1 base, and 6 bases had no gene match. CDR3: CASSLERGGSGYNEQFF. In nucleotides, the CDR3 is TGTGCCAGCAGCTTAGAGCGGGGGGGCTCTGGCTACAATGAGCAGTTCTTC.

CDR3 sequence reads: CSASMGVNEKLFF. CDR3 DNA: TGCAGTGCTAGTATGGGCGTAAATGAAAAACTGTTTTTT. V is TRBV20-1 and J is TRBJ1-4; D is unresolved. The CDR3 has 13 residues. Germline V gene sequence: CDR1 DFQATT, CDR2 SNEGSKA (reference sequence). The V end was cut by 3 bases, the J end by 5 bases, with 10 bases between.

The chain is built from TRBV10-3 and TRBJ1-6; 7 nucleotides match TRBD1. The germline V gene encodes CDR1 ENHRY and CDR2 SYGVKD. Trimming removed 1 base from V and 5 bases from J; junction bases left unmatched: 8. The CDR3 runs 17 residues. The CDR3 loop is CAISEFDRARNNSPLHF. The CDR3 nucleotides read TGTGCCATCAGTGAGTTTGACAGGGCTAGGAATAATTCACCCCTCCACTTT.

The rearrangement links TRBV4-3 to TRBJ1-1; 11 bases align to TRBD1. The CDR3 is 16 amino acids. With V trimmed by 3 bases and J by 4 bases, 7 bases remained unmatched. Germline lookup yields CDR1 LGHNA and CDR2 YSLEER. CDR3 coding DNA: TGCGCCAGCAGCCATTTAGGGGGGACAGGGGGCACTGAAGCTTTCTTT. Protein sequence: CASSHLGGTGGTEAFF.

This clone was seen just once. This chain uses TRBV14 with TRBJ1-6; the D gene is possibly TRBD1 (6 bases). V lost 4 bases and J 9 bases, leaving 19 bases between the germline ends. CDR3 length equals 16 residues. Germline V gene sequence: CDR1 SGHDN, CDR2 FVKESK. This CDR3 is CASSLRGGAFGSPLHF. DNA of the CDR3: TGTGCCAGCAGCCTTAGAGGGGGAGCTTTCGGTTCACCCCTCCACTTT.

This clone appeared once. V gene TRBV30 combines with J gene TRBJ1-4; D call uncertain. With 2 bases removed from V and 0 bases from J, the gap between germline ends came to 7 bases. The CDR3 length is 14 residues. Germline lookup yields CDR1 GTSNPN and CDR2 SVGIG (reference sequence). CDR3 nucleotide sequence: TGTGCCTGGAGTATCGGGACAACTAATGAAAAACTGTTTTTT. It is translated as CAWSIGTTNEKLFF.

V is TRBV7-3 and J is TRBJ2-3; 8 bases map to TRBD2. Per germline, CDR1 SGHTA and CDR2 FQGTGA. The V and J ends lost 1 base and 4 bases, in that order; junction bases with no gene match: 4. CDR3 size: 15 residues. For the CDR3, the DNA is TGTGCCAGCAGCTTAAATGGACTAGCCCCAGATACGCAGTATTTT. Its translation is CASSLNGLAPDTQYF.

The chain recombines TRBV5-4 with TRBJ2-3; 13 bases align to TRBD2. Germline CDR1 reads SGHNT; CDR2 reads YYREEE (reference sequence). This CDR3 comprises 19 residues. Trimming took 1 base from V and 0 from J; bases not matched to a gene: 8. The CDR3 DNA is TGTGCCAGCAGCTTGCGGACTAGCGGGGGCTGGAGAAGCACAGATACGCAGTATTTT. Translation gives CASSLRTSGGWRSTDTQYF.

V and J are TRBV7-9 and TRBJ2-4; a weak D match, TRBD2 (6 bases). V shed 1 base and J shed 0 bases, with 10 bases lying between them. Germline V gene data show CDR1 as SEHNR and CDR2 as FQNEAQ (reference sequence). This CDR3 has 16 residues. CDR3 in amino acids: CASSLDEGLAKNIQYF. In DNA, the CDR3 is TGTGCCAGCAGCTTAGATGAGGGACTAGCCAAAAACATTCAGTACTTC. The full variable domain, rest sourced from reference TRBV7-9 and TRBJ2-4, is DTGVSQNPRHKITKRGQNVTFRCDPISEHNRLYWYRQTLGQGPEFLTYFQNEAQLEKSRLLSDRFSAERPKGSFSTLEIQRTEQGDSAMYLCASSLDEGLAKNIQYFGAGTRLSVL.